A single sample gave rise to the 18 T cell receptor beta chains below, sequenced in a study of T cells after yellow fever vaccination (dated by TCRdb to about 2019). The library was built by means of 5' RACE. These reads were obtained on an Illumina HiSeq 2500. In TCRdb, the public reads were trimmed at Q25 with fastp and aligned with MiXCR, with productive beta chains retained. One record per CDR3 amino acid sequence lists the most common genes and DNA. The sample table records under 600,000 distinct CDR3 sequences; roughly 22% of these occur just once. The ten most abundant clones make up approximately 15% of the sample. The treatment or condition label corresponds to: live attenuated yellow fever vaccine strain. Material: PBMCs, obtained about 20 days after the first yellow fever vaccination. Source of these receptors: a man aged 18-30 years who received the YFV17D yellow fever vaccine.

The CDR3 loop is CASSVSLTDTQYF. In DNA form, the CDR3 reads TGTGCCAGCAGTGTATCCCTCACAGATACGCAGTATTTT. The rearrangement links TRBV7-3 to TRBJ2-3, with D uncertain. Trimming stripped 6 bases from V and 2 bases from J, with 9 bases between. The CDR3 runs to 13 residues. Germline V gene data show CDR1 as SGHTA and CDR2 as FQGTGA.

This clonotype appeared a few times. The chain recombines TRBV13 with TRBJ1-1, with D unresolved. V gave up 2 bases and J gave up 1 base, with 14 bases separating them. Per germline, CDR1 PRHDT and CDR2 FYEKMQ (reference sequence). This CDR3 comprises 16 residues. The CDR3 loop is CASSLTVGVTNTEAFF. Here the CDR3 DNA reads TGTGCCAGCAGCTTAACGGTTGGGGTGACGAACACTGAAGCTTTCTTT.

For the CDR3, the DNA is TGCAGTGCTAGAGCTTCTAGCGGGGGGGCGGAAGAGCAGTTCTTC. This sequence encodes CSARASSGGAEEQFF. The chain has TRBV20-1 and TRBJ2-1, with TRBD2 matching over 12 bases. Germline V gene data show CDR1 as DFQATT and CDR2 as SNEGSKA (reference sequence). The junction had 8 bases not matched to a gene; V was cut back by 1 base and J by 10 bases. This CDR3 region has 15 residues.

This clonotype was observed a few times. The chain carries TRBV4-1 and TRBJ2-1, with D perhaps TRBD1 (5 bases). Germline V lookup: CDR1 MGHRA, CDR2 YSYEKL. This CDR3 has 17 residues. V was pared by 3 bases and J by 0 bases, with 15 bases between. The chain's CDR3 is CASSHQGPPHSYNEQFF. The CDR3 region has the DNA TGCGCCAGCAGCCACCAGGGCCCACCCCACTCCTACAATGAGCAGTTCTTC.

The CDR3 spells CASSFGTGSSGYTF. The CDR3 region has the DNA TGTGCCAGCAGCTTCGGGACAGGATCGTCTGGCTACACCTTC. The rearrangement uses TRBV7-2 and TRBJ1-2, with 8 bases lining up with TRBD1. The CDR3 consists of 14 residues. V lost 3 bases, J lost 7 bases, and 7 bases stayed unmatched. Per germline, CDR1 SGHTA and CDR2 FQGNSA. The full variable domain, its missing parts supplied by reference TRBV7-2 and TRBJ1-2, is GAGVSQSPSNKVTEKGKDVELRCDPISGHTALYWYRQSLGQGLEFLIYFQGNSAPDKSGLPSDRFSAERTGGSVSTLTIQRTQQEDSAVYLCASSFGTGSSGYTFGSGTRLTVV.

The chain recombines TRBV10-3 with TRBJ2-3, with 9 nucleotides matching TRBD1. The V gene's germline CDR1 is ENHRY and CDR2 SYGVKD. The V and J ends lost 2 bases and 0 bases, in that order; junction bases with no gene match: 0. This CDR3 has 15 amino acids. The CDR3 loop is CAISEGTGSTDTQYF. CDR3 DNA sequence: TGTGCCATCAGTGAGGGGACAGGGAGCACAGATACGCAGTATTTT.

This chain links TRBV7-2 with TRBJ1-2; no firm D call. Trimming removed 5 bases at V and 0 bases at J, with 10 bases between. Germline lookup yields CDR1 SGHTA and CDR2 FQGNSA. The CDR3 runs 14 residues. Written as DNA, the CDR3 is TGTGCCAGCAGCCCGCGTCGAGCTAACTATGGCTACACCTTC. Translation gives CASSPRRANYGYTF.

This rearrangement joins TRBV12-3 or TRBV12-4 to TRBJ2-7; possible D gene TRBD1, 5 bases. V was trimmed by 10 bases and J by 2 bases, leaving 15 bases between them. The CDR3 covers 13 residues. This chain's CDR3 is CAKSKWTPYEQYF. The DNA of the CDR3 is TGTGCCAAGAGTAAATGGACACCCTACGAGCAGTACTTC.

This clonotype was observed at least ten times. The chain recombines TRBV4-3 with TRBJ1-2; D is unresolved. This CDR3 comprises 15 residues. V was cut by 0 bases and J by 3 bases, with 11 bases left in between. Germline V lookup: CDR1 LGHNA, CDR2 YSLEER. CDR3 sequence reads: CASSQERELYYGYTF. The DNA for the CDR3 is TGCGCCAGCAGCCAAGAGCGAGAGCTCTACTATGGCTACACCTTC.

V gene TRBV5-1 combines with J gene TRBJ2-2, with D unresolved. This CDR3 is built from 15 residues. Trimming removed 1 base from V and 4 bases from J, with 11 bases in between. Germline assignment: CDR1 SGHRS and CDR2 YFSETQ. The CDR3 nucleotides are TGCGCCAGCAGCTTGTCCGCCGGAACCACCGGGGAGCTGTTTTTT. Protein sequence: CASSLSAGTTGELFF.

Written as DNA, the CDR3 is TGCGCCAGCAGCAGGGCGTTCGACATGGGCGAGCAGTACTTC. Amino acid sequence: CASSRAFDMGEQYF. The rearrangement uses TRBV5-1 and TRBJ2-7; D call uncertain. Germline V gene sequence: CDR1 SGHRS, CDR2 YFSETQ. Trimming removed 4 bases at V and 6 bases at J, with 17 bases between. The CDR3 has 14 residues. The entire variable domain, with the rest obtained from reference TRBV5-1 and TRBJ2-7, is as follows: KAGVTQTPRYLIKTRGQQVTLSCSPISGHRSVSWYQQTPGQGLQFLFEYFSETQRNKGNFPGRFSGRQFSNSRSEMNVSTLELGDSALYLCASSRAFDMGEQYFGPGTRLTVT.

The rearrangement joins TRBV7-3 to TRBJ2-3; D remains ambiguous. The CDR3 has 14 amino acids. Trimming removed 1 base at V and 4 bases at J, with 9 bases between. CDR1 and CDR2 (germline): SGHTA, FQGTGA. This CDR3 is CASSLKRFPDTQYF. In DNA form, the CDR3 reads TGTGCCAGCAGCTTAAAACGGTTCCCAGATACGCAGTATTTT.

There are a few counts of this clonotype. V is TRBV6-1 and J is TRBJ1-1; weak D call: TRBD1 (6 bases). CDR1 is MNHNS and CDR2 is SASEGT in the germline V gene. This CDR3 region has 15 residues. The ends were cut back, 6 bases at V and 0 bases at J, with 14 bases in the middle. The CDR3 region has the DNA TGTGCCAGCAGGTCCCGAGGGGGTTTGAACACTGAAGCTTTCTTT. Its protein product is CASRSRGGLNTEAFF.

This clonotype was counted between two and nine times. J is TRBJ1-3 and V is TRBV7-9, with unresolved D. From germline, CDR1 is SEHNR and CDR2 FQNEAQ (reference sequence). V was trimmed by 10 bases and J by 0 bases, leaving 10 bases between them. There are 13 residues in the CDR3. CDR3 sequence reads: CATEWGSGNTIYF. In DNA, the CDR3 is TGTGCCACCGAATGGGGCTCTGGAAACACCATATATTTT. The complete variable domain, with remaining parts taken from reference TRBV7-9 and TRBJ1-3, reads DTGVSQNPRHKITKRGQNVTFRCDPISEHNRLYWYRQTLGQGPEFLTYFQNEAQLEKSRLLSDRFSAERPKGSFSTLEIQRTEQGDSAMYLCATEWGSGNTIYFGEGSWLTVV.

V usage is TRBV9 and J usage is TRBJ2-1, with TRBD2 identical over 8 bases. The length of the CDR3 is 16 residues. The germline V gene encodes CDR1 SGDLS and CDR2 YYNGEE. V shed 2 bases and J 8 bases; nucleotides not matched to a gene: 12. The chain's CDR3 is CASSVAGGTTYDEQFF. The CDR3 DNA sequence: TGTGCCAGCAGCGTTGCGGGGGGCACCACCTATGATGAGCAGTTCTTC.

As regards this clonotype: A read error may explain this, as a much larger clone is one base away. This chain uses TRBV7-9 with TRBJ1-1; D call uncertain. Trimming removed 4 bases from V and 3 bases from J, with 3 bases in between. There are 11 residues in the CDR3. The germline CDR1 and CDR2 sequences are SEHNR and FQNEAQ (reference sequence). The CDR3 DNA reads TGTGCCAGCAGCTCCCACACTGAAGCTTTCTTT. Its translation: CASSSHTEAFF. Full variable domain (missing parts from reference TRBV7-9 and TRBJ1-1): DTGVSQNPRHKITKRGQNVTFRCDPISEHNRLYWYRQTLGQGPEFLTYFQNEAQLEKSRLLSDRFSAERPKGSFSTLEIQRTEQGDSAMYLCASSSHTEAFFGQGTRLTVV.

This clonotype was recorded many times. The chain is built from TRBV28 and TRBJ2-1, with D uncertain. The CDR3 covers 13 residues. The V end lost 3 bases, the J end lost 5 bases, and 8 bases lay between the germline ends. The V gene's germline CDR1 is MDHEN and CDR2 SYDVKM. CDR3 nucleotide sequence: TGTGCCAGCAGTTTGACTGACAACAATGAGCAGTTCTTC. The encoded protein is CASSLTDNNEQFF. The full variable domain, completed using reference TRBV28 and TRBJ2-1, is DVKVTQSSRYLVKRTGEKVFLECVQDMDHENMFWYRQDPGLGLRLIYFSYDVKMKEKGDIPEGYSVSREKKERFSLILESASTNQTSMYLCASSLTDNNEQFFGPGTRLTVL.

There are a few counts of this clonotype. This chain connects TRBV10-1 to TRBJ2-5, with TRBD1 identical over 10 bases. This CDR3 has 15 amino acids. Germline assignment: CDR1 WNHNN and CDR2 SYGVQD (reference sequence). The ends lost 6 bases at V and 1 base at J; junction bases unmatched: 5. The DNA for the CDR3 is TGCGCCAGCAGCCCGGGACAGGGGTCCCAAGAGACCCAGTACTTC. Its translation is CASSPGQGSQETQYF.